This entry concerns a single TCR beta chain. The sample belongs to a study of blood T cell repertoires in COVID-19. Looking at the study overall: The samples span acute and convalescent COVID-19 from the United States, Italy and Spain. In each case, the material was cDNA or gDNA derived from T cells, B-cell-depleted T cells, or PBMCs.

Under the authors' procedure: Reference gene primer amplification gave nucleated cell count estimates. TCRdb keeps only in-frame clones here, not all; method: immunoSEQ multiplex PCR. V and J calls and clone size follow that table, whereas D and trimming were derived from the DNA. The sample has nearly 250,000 clones; about 84% are singletons. Per germline, CDR1 ENHRY and CDR2 SYGVKD. The CDR3 spans 12 residues. V lost 6 bases, J lost 4 bases, and 0 bases stayed unmatched. Seattle's cohort entered during active infection and was followed longitudinally. This TCR was sampled from a woman of 80 years or more with COVID-19, enrolled during active disease. The chain employs TRBV10-3 and TRBJ2-5, with 9 bases fitting TRBD1. The material sequenced was peripheral blood. The DNA of the CDR3 is TGTGCCATCAGGGACAGGGGAGAGACCCAGTACTTC. This sequence encodes CAIRDRGETQYF.